A selection of T cell receptor beta chains follows, all from one sample in a study of tumor and adjacent non-tumor tissue in lung cancer. TCRdb called the multiplex PCR reads again in MiXCR, with one record for every CDR3 protein. Of 35,000 to 50,000 distinct CDR3 sequences detected, roughly 60% appear once; the ten largest clones hold under 50%. The material sequenced was distant non-tumor lung tissue. Every receptor here comes from a man aged 50-59 years with non-small cell lung cancer. CDR3s include the opening cysteine and the closing phenylalanine or tryptophan. The D gene is left open where the match is weak. Clone size, where shown, is once, few, many, or a class for clones that have expanded.

DNA: TGTGCCAGTAGCCGAGACGGTGGAGCGCGAGTCAAGCAGTACTTC
CDR3: CASSRDGGARVKQYF
D: .
V: TRBV4-2
J: TRBJ2-7
size: .

DNA: TGTGCCGGCAGCTATGTAGCAGGGCTACTCTACGAGCAGTACTTC
CDR3: CAGSYVAGLLYEQYF
D: .
V: TRBV7-8
J: TRBJ2-7
size: .

DNA: TGCGCCAGCAGCGCCGGACTAGCGGAGGGACTAAACACCGGGGAGCTGTTTTTT
CDR3: CASSAGLAEGLNTGELFF
D: TRBD2
V: TRBV5-1
J: TRBJ2-2
size: many

DNA: TGCAGTGCTAGGGCCGGGACTACCAACAATGAGCAGTTCTTC
CDR3: CSARAGTTNNEQFF
D: TRBD2
V: TRBV20-1
J: TRBJ2-1
size: .

DNA: TGCGCCAGCAGCCAGGGACAGGGGTCCTACGAGCAGTACTTC
CDR3: CASSQGQGSYEQYF
D: TRBD1
V: TRBV5-1
J: TRBJ2-7
size: .

DNA: TGCAGTGCTAGAGGAGGAGGGGCCGAAGCTTTCTTT
CDR3: CSARGGGAEAFF
D: .
V: TRBV20-1
J: TRBJ1-1
size: many

DNA: TGTGCCAGCAGCTTAGGGGTCCGGGCTACCTCGGAAGAGCTGTTTTTT
CDR3: CASSLGVRATSEELFF
D: .
V: TRBV11-2
J: TRBJ1-4
size: .

DNA: TGTGCCAGCAGCCGAGGGACTAGCGGTCACTCAGATACGCAGTATTTT
CDR3: CASSRGTSGHSDTQYF
D: TRBD2
V: TRBV4-1
J: TRBJ2-3
size: .

DNA: TGTGCCATCAGTGAGTATGAGGAGAACACTGAAGCTTTCTTT
CDR3: CAISEYEENTEAFF
D: .
V: TRBV10-3
J: TRBJ1-1
size: many

DNA: TGTGCCAGCAGCTTAGGGGATGGGGCTTCACCCCTCCACTTT
CDR3: CASSLGDGASPLHF
D: .
V: TRBV7-9
J: TRBJ1-6
size: many

DNA: TGCAGCGTAACGACTAGCGGGAGGGACAATGAGCAGTTCTTC
CDR3: CSVTTSGRDNEQFF
D: TRBD2
V: TRBV29-1
J: TRBJ2-1
size: many